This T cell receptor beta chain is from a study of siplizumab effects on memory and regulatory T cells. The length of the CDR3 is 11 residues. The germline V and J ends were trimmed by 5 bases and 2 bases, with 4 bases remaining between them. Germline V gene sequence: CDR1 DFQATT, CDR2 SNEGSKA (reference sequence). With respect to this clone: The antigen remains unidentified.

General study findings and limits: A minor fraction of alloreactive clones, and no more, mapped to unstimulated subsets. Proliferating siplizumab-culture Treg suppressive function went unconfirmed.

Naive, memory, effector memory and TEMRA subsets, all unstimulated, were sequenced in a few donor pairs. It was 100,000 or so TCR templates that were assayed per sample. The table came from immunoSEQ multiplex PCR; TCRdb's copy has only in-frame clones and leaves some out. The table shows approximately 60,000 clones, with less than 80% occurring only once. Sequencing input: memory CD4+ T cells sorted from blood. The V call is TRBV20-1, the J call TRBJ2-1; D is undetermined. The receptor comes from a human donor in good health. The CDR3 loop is CSARPYNEQFF. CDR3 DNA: TGCAGTGCTCGGCCCTACAATGAGCAGTTCTTC.